A selection of T cell receptor beta chains follows, all from one sample in a study of cytomegalovirus exposure and HLA in healthy donors. Method: immunoSEQ multiplex PCR; TCRdb's copy keeps in-frame clones and lacks some. The listing records 150,000 to 200,000 clones. Material for sequencing was PBMCs. The origin of the receptors is a man aged 25-40 years in good health and CMV-seronegative. Both conserved end residues are part of each CDR3. The order of the fields is J gene, V gene, D gene, CDR3 DNA, CDR3 protein. The D gene is left open where the match is weak.

j_call: TRBJ2-6
v_call: TRBV11-3
d_call: NA
cdr3_nt: TGTGCCAGCAGCAAAACAGGGACTGGGGCCAACGTCCTGACTTTC
cdr3_aa: CASSKTGTGANVLTF

j_call: TRBJ2-3
v_call: TRBV10-3
d_call: TRBD2
cdr3_nt: TGTGCCATCAGTGAGTCAGGGCTAGCGGGCACAGATACGCAGTATTTT
cdr3_aa: CAISESGLAGTDTQYF

j_call: TRBJ2-3
v_call: TRBV11-1
d_call: NA
cdr3_nt: TGTGCCAGCAGCTTGTTAGAAACCTGGTCAGATACGCAGTATTTT
cdr3_aa: CASSLLETWSDTQYF

j_call: TRBJ2-7
v_call: TRBV29-1
d_call: NA
cdr3_nt: TGCAGCGTCCAATGGGGGCTCTACGAGCAGTACTTC
cdr3_aa: CSVQWGLYEQYF

j_call: TRBJ2-2
v_call: TRBV6-5
d_call: TRBD1
cdr3_nt: TGTGCCAGCAGTTTCCGGGACAGGGTGTTAACCGGGGAGCTGTTTTTT
cdr3_aa: CASSFRDRVLTGELFF

j_call: TRBJ2-7
v_call: TRBV27
d_call: NA
cdr3_nt: TGTGCCAGCAGTCCCACCCCAGGGGAAGAGGGGTGGGACGAGCAGTACTTC
cdr3_aa: CASSPTPGEEGWDEQYF

j_call: TRBJ2-7
v_call: TRBV19
d_call: TRBD1
cdr3_nt: TGTGCCAGTAGTACCCATGGACAGGGGGGCTACGAGCAGTACTTC
cdr3_aa: CASSTHGQGGYEQYF

j_call: TRBJ1-5
v_call: TRBV11-2
d_call: NA
cdr3_nt: TGTGCCAGCAGCTTCGCAGGGCAGAATCAGCCCCAGCATTTT
cdr3_aa: CASSFAGQNQPQHF

j_call: TRBJ1-5
v_call: TRBV6-6
d_call: NA
cdr3_nt: TGTGCCAGCAGTTACCCTGACAGCCAGAATCAGCCCCAGCATTTT
cdr3_aa: CASSYPDSQNQPQHF

j_call: TRBJ1-3
v_call: TRBV18
d_call: NA
cdr3_nt: TGTGCCAGCTCACCAGGACAGTTCGACTCTGGAAACACCATATATTTT
cdr3_aa: CASSPGQFDSGNTIYF

j_call: TRBJ1-2
v_call: TRBV7-9
d_call: TRBD1
cdr3_nt: TGTGCCAGCAGCCCAACGGACAGGGCCCGCTTCTATGGCTACACCTTC
cdr3_aa: CASSPTDRARFYGYTF

j_call: TRBJ2-1
v_call: TRBV5-1
d_call: TRBD2
cdr3_nt: TGCGCCAGCAGCTTGGAATTAGCGGGAGTTGGTGAGCAGTTCTTC
cdr3_aa: CASSLELAGVGEQFF

j_call: TRBJ1-5
v_call: TRBV19
d_call: NA
cdr3_nt: TGTGCCACCGAGAGGGGGTTCGGCGGCAATCAGCCCCAGCATTTT
cdr3_aa: CATERGFGGNQPQHF

j_call: TRBJ2-2
v_call: TRBV30
d_call: NA
cdr3_nt: TGTGCCTGGAGTGAACTTCTTGCAAACACCGGGGAGCTGTTTTTT
cdr3_aa: CAWSELLANTGELFF

j_call: TRBJ2-1
v_call: TRBV10-1
d_call: TRBD1
cdr3_nt: TGCGCCAGCAGTGAGTCGCTGACAGGGCCTAATAACAATGAGCAGTTCTTC
cdr3_aa: CASSESLTGPNNNEQFF

j_call: TRBJ2-7
v_call: TRBV19
d_call: NA
cdr3_nt: TGTGCCAGTGCTGTTGTGGGGCTCCCCTACGAGCAGTACTTC
cdr3_aa: CASAVVGLPYEQYF

j_call: TRBJ2-1
v_call: TRBV10-1
d_call: TRBD2
cdr3_nt: TGCGCCAGCAGTGAGGTGATAGCGGGGGGGCCTGATGAGCAGTTCTTC
cdr3_aa: CASSEVIAGGPDEQFF

j_call: TRBJ2-5
v_call: TRBV19
d_call: NA
cdr3_nt: TGTGCCAGTAGTTCATGGCGGGATCCGACGGGCGAGACCCAGTACTTC
cdr3_aa: CASSSWRDPTGETQYF

j_call: TRBJ1-6
v_call: TRBV4-1
d_call: TRBD1
cdr3_nt: TGCGCCAGCAGCCAAAGCCGGGACAGGGGAAATTCACCCCTCCACTTT
cdr3_aa: CASSQSRDRGNSPLHF

j_call: TRBJ2-7
v_call: TRBV18
d_call: TRBD2
cdr3_nt: TGTGCCAGCTCATCGCTAGCGGGAGAGGACGAGCAGTACTTC
cdr3_aa: CASSSLAGEDEQYF

j_call: TRBJ2-7
v_call: TRBV27
d_call: NA
cdr3_nt: TGTGCCAGCAGTTCCGACAGGACCTACGAGCAGTACTTC
cdr3_aa: CASSSDRTYEQYF

j_call: TRBJ2-5
v_call: TRBV19
d_call: TRBD2
cdr3_nt: TGTGCCAGTAGCCCGCTAAACTTAGCGGGAGGTAGAGGGGAGACCCAGTACTTC
cdr3_aa: CASSPLNLAGGRGETQYF

j_call: TRBJ1-4
v_call: TRBV15
d_call: NA
cdr3_nt: TGTGCCACCAGCAGAGGGTCCGGCCAACGGGGGGAAAAACTGTTTTTT
cdr3_aa: CATSRGSGQRGEKLFF

j_call: TRBJ2-1
v_call: TRBV13
d_call: NA
cdr3_nt: TGTGCCAGCAGCTCTGAGGACAGACCCTACAATGAGCAGTTCTTC
cdr3_aa: CASSSEDRPYNEQFF

j_call: TRBJ1-5
v_call: TRBV19
d_call: NA
cdr3_nt: TGTGCCAGTAGTGGGAGTTTCAATCAGCCCCAGCATTTT
cdr3_aa: CASSGSFNQPQHF

j_call: TRBJ1-1
v_call: TRBV6-6
d_call: TRBD1
cdr3_nt: TGTGCCAGCAGGGTCCGGGACAGCTGGGGGAACACTGAAGCTTTCTTT
cdr3_aa: CASRVRDSWGNTEAFF

j_call: TRBJ2-7
v_call: TRBV9
d_call: TRBD2
cdr3_nt: TGTGCCAGCAGCATGGGACTAGCGGAGTCTTACGAGCAGTACTTC
cdr3_aa: CASSMGLAESYEQYF

j_call: TRBJ2-1
v_call: TRBV5-1
d_call: TRBD2
cdr3_nt: TGCGCCAGCAGCTTGTCTAGCGGGAGTTTAAGGGATGAGCAGTTCTTC
cdr3_aa: CASSLSSGSLRDEQFF

j_call: TRBJ2-5
v_call: TRBV5-8
d_call: NA
cdr3_nt: TGTGCCAGCAGCTTGCGAGGGTTCCCAGAGACCCAGTACTTC
cdr3_aa: CASSLRGFPETQYF